Below, 16 T cell receptor beta chains from the same sample are listed, as sequenced in a study of blood T cells in healthy people across ages (dated by TCRdb to about 2015). Library preparation employed 5' RACE. The listed sequencing device is Illumina HiSeq 2500. A second PCR of roughly 7 to 11 cycles was run with a J-beta primer mix and a sample-barcoded 5' primer. TCRdb trimmed the raw reads at Q25, called clones with MiXCR and kept productive beta chains. Rows matching on CDR3 protein sequence are summarized as one entry with the most common DNA and genes. This sample is represented by around 1,500,000 distinct CDR3 sequences; roughly 30% of them were singletons. 7.7% of the sample lies in the top ten. Sequences were obtained from blood. These receptors all stem from a woman aged 25 to 45 in good health.

This clonotype was counted ten times or more. The V and J genes are TRBV5-1 and TRBJ2-3; D might be TRBD1 or TRBD2, each matching 5 bases. V was clipped by 4 bases and J by 1 base, with 22 bases between them. The CDR3 length is 18 residues. Looked up from germline, CDR1 is SGHRS and CDR2 is YFSETQ. The CDR3 here is CASSPFVVGRDGTDTQYF. In DNA, the CDR3 is TGCGCCAGCAGCCCCTTTGTTGTGGGTCGGGACGGCACAGATACGCAGTATTTT. The full variable domain, its missing parts supplied by reference TRBV5-1 and TRBJ2-3, is KAGVTQTPRYLIKTRGQQVTLSCSPISGHRSVSWYQQTPGQGLQFLFEYFSETQRNKGNFPGRFSGRQFSNSRSEMNVSTLELGDSALYLCASSPFVVGRDGTDTQYFGPGTRLTVL.

This chain links TRBV7-9 with TRBJ2-1; perhaps TRBD1 as D (6 bases). The CDR3 contains 15 residues. With 3 bases removed from V and 2 bases from J, the gap between germline ends came to 11 bases. CDR1 SEHNR and CDR2 FQNEAQ come from the germline V gene (reference sequence). The CDR3 coding sequence is TGTGCCAGCAGCTTGGAACAGGGAACCTACAATGAGCAGTTCTTC. The encoded protein is CASSLEQGTYNEQFF.

This clonotype was seen a few times. This sequence joins TRBV29-1 and TRBJ2-5, with 8 bases identical to TRBD1. This CDR3 contains 15 residues. V was pared by 4 bases and J by 7 bases, with 14 bases of the junction left unmatched. Germline V gene sequence: CDR1 SQVTM, CDR2 ANQGSEA. The CDR3: CSVVDREEDLGTQYF. In nucleotides, the CDR3 is TGCAGCGTTGTGGACAGGGAGGAGGATTTGGGGACCCAGTACTTC.

This clonotype has ten or more counts. CDR3 sequence reads: CASSPRERGEQYF. The CDR3 DNA is TGTGCCAGCTCACCCCGGGAGAGGGGCGAGCAGTACTTC. The rearrangement uses TRBV18 and TRBJ2-7; a weak D match, TRBD2 (6 bases). Germline CDR1 and CDR2: KGHSH and LQKENI. The CDR3 has 13 residues. V lost 3 bases and J lost 6, with 12 bases in between. The whole variable domain, filled in from reference TRBV18 and TRBJ2-7, reads NAGVMQNPRHLVRRRGQEARLRCSPMKGHSHVYWYRQLPEEGLKFMVYLQKENIIDESGMPKERFSAEFPKEGPSILRIQQVVRGDSAAYFCASSPRERGEQYFGPGTRLTVT.

This clonotype was detected only a few times. This chain joins TRBV7-8 and TRBJ2-1; either TRBD1 or TRBD2 may fit D (5 bases each). Germline CDR1 SGHVS, CDR2 FQNEAQ. CDR3 length: 16 residues. V was clipped by 0 bases and J by 6 bases, with 15 bases between them. CDR3 nucleotides: TGTGCCAGCAGCTTAGCGGTGGCCCAGGGAGTCAATGAGCAGTTCTTC. This gives the protein CASSLAVAQGVNEQFF.

Concerning this clonotype itself: This may be a read error, as it is one base from a much larger clone. V is TRBV20-1 and J is TRBJ2-7; 7 bases match TRBD2. CDR1 and CDR2 (germline): DFQATT, SNEGSKA (reference sequence). This CDR3 region has 14 residues. The CDR3 reads CSARDASGPYGQYF. As DNA, the CDR3 is TGCAGTGCTAGAGATGCTAGCGGACCCTACGGGCAGTACTTC.

This chain uses TRBV7-9 with TRBJ2-1, with 10 bases that match TRBD2. Per the germline V gene, CDR1 is SEHNR and CDR2 is FQNEAQ (reference sequence). The CDR3 runs to 17 residues. Trimming removed 4 bases from V and 4 bases from J; junction bases left unmatched: 10. The CDR3 here is CASSYDASGGDYNEQFF. The CDR3 nucleotides are TGTGCCAGCAGCTACGATGCTAGCGGGGGAGATTACAATGAGCAGTTCTTC.

This clonotype was observed many times. DNA of the CDR3: TGCGCCAGCAGCCAAGGCCGGACGGCTAGCGGGAGATTCTACGAGCAGTACTTC. It encodes CASSQGRTASGRFYEQYF. The chain is built from TRBV4-3 and TRBJ2-7; 10 nucleotides line up with TRBD2. The CDR3 covers 18 residues. The ends lost 1 base at V and 3 bases at J; junction bases unmatched: 12. Per the germline V gene, CDR1 is LGHNA and CDR2 is YSLEER.

In its sample, this clonotype was seen many times. The genes are TRBV10-1 and TRBJ2-7; D possibly corresponds to TRBD1 (5 bases). V dropped 5 bases and J dropped 6 bases, with 14 bases sitting between them. Germline V gives CDR1 WNHNN, CDR2 SYGVQD (reference sequence). The CDR3 totals 13 residues. CDR3: CASSKGANGEQYF. The CDR3, as DNA: TGCGCCAGCAGTAAAGGGGCGAATGGCGAGCAGTACTTC.

J is TRBJ1-2 and V is TRBV4-1; D remains ambiguous. Germline V lookup: CDR1 MGHRA, CDR2 YSYEKL. This CDR3 is built from 14 residues. V lost 4 bases to trimming and J lost 0 bases, with 9 bases between them. This chain's CDR3 is CASSPAQANYGYTF. The CDR3 DNA reads as TGCGCCAGCAGCCCCGCCCAGGCTAACTATGGCTACACCTTC.

The CDR3 loop reads CASSRDRINQPQHF. DNA of the CDR3: TGTGCCAGCAGCCGGGATCGGATCAATCAGCCCCAGCATTTT. The chain joins TRBV3-1 to TRBJ1-5; D remains unclear. The CDR3 runs 14 residues. V shed 4 bases and J shed 3 bases, with 10 bases lying between them. Germline V gene data show CDR1 as LGHDT and CDR2 as YNNKEL (reference sequence).

Remarks on this clonotype: Being one base from a much bigger clone, this may be a read error. This rearrangement joins TRBV29-1 to TRBJ2-1, with D maybe TRBD1 (5 bases). Matching the DNA end better, TRBJ2-7 makes the J call doubtful. The CDR3 covers 16 residues. Germline CDR1 reads SQVTM; CDR2 reads ANQGSEA. Here the CDR3 reads CSVEPGSGVGYNEQYF. CDR3 in DNA: TGCAGCGTTGAACCAGGGTCTGGGGTGGGCTACAATGAGCAGTACTTC.

This chain uses TRBV5-1 with TRBJ2-3; TRBD2 aligns across 11 bases. There are 18 residues in the CDR3. Germline CDR1 SGHRS, CDR2 YFSETQ. V was clipped by 4 bases and J by 1 base; unmatched bases: 11. The CDR3: CASSTGTSGRRGTDTQYF. The CDR3 DNA sequence: TGCGCCAGCAGCACCGGGACTAGCGGTCGGAGAGGCACAGATACGCAGTATTTT.

The chain uses TRBV27 and TRBJ2-4, with D perhaps matching TRBD1 (6 bases). Germline loops: CDR1 MNHEY, CDR2 SMNVEV (reference sequence). The CDR3 extends over 14 amino acids. Trimming took 2 bases from V and 8 from J, leaving 13 bases between them. DNA for the CDR3: TGTGCCAGCAGTTTACAGGGGATGGGAGACATTCAGTACTTC. Translation: CASSLQGMGDIQYF.

This clonotype was seen more than once but under ten times. The J gene is TRBJ1-1, the V gene TRBV29-1; D uncertain. The CDR3 is 11 residues long. Germline CDR1 and CDR2: SQVTM and ANQGSEA. The V gene lost 4 bases and the J gene lost 6 bases, with 9 bases spanning the gap. CDR3 amino acids: CSVAVPAEAFF. CDR3 in DNA: TGCAGCGTTGCCGTCCCGGCTGAAGCTTTCTTT.

The chain employs TRBV7-2 and TRBJ2-5, with D perhaps assigned TRBD1 or TRBD2 (5 bases each). Trimming took off 2 bases at V and 1 base at J, with 17 bases between the two ends. The CDR3 has 17 residues. Germline V gene sequence: CDR1 SGHTA, CDR2 FQGNSA. The CDR3 here is CASSLRGRGAGQETQYF. DNA for the CDR3: TGTGCCAGCAGCTTAAGGGGACGGGGTGCGGGCCAAGAGACCCAGTACTTC.